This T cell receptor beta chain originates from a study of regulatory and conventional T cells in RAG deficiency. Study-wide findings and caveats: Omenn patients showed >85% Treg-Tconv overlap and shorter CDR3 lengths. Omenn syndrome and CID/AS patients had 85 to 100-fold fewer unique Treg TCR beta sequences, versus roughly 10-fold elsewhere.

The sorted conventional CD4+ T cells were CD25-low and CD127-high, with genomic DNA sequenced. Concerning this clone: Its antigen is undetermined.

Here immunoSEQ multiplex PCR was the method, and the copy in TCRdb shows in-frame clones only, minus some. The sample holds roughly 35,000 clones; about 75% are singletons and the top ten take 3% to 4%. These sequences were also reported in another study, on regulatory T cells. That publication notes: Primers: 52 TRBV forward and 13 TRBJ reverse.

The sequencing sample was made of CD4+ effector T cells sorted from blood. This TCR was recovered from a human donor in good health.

CDR3 nucleotide sequence: TGTGCCAGCAGCTTAGTCTTACCTAGCACAGATACGCAGTATTTT. It translates to CASSLVLPSTDTQYF. The V and J genes are TRBV7-9 and TRBJ2-3; D ambiguous. This CDR3 region has 15 residues. From germline, CDR1 is SEHNR and CDR2 FQNEAQ (reference sequence). V dropped 1 base and J dropped 0 bases, with 8 bases sitting between them.